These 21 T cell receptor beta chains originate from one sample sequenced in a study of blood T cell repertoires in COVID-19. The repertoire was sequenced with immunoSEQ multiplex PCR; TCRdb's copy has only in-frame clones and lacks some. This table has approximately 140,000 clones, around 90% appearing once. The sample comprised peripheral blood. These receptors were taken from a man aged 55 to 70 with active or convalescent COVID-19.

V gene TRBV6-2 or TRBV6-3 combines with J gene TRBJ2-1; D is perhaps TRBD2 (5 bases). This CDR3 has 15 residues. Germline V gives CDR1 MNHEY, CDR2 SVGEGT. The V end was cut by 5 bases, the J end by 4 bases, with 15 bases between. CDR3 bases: TGTGCCAGCAGTCCCCGTGGGGAGAGGTACAATGAGCAGTTCTTC. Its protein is CASSPRGERYNEQFF.

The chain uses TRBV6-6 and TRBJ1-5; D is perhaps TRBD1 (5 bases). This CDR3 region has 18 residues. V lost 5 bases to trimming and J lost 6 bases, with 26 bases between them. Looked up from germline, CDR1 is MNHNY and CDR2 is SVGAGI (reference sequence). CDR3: CASSPQARDSRGAQPQHF. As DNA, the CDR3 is TGTGCCAGCAGTCCCCAAGCCCGGGACTCCAGAGGGGCTCAGCCCCAGCATTTT.

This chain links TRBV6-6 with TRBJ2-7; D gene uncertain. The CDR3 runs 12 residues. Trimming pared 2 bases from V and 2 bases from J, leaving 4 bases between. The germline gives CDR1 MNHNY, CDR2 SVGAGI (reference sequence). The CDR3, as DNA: TGTGCCAGCAGTTACCCCGCCTACGAGCAGTACTTC. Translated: CASSYPAYEQYF.

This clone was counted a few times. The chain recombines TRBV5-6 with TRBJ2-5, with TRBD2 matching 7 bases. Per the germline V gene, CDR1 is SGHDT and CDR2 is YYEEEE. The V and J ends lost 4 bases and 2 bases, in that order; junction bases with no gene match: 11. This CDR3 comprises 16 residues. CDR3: CASSRLAGQSQETQYF. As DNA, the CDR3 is TGTGCCAGCAGCAGATTAGCGGGTCAATCTCAAGAGACCCAGTACTTC.

CDR3 loop: CASRKGAGVEAFF. CDR3 coding DNA: TGTGCCAGCAGGAAGGGGGCAGGAGTTGAAGCTTTCTTT. The chain links TRBV5-4 to TRBJ1-1; 7 bases match TRBD1. The V and J ends lost 5 bases and 7 bases, in that order; junction bases with no gene match: 8. The germline V gene encodes CDR1 SGHNT and CDR2 YYREEE (reference sequence). CDR3 length: 13 residues.

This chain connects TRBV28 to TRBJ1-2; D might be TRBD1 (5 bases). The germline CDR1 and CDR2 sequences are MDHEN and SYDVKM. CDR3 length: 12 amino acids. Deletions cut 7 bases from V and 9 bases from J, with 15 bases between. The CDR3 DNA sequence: TGTGCCAGCAACACCGGGGGAACTAGCTACACCTTC. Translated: CASNTGGTSYTF.

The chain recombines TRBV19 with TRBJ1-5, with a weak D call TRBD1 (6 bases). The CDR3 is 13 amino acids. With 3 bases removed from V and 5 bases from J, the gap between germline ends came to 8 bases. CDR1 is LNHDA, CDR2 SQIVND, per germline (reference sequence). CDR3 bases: TGTGCCAGTAGTATCAGGGGTGATCAGCCCCAGCATTTT. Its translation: CASSIRGDQPQHF. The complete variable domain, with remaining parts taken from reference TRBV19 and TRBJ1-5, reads DGGITQSPKYLFRKEGQNVTLSCEQNLNHDAMYWYRQDPGQGLRLIYYSQIVNDFQKGDIAEGYSVSREKKESFPLTVTSAQKNPTAFYLCASSIRGDQPQHFGDGTRLSIL.

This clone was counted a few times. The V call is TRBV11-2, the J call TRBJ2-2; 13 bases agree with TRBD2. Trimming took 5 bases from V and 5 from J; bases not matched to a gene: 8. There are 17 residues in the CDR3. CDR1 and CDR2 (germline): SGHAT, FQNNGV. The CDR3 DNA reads TGTGCCAGCAGCGCCCGGACTAGCGGGAGAGGGACCGGGGAGCTGTTTTTT. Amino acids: CASSARTSGRGTGELFF.

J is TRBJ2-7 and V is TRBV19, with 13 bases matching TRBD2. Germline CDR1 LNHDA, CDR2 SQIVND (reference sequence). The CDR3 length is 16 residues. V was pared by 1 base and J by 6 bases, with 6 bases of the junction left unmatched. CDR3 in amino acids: CASSIGGLAGASEQYF. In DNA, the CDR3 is TGTGCCAGTAGTATAGGAGGACTAGCGGGAGCCTCCGAGCAGTACTTC.

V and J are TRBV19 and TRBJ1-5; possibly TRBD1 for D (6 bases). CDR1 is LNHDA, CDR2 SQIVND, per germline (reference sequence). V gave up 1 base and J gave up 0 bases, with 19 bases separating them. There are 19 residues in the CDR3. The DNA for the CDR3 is TGTGCCAGTAGTATAGCCAAGCCCGGGGGGCGTAATAGCAATCAGCCCCAGCATTTT. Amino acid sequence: CASSIAKPGGRNSNQPQHF.

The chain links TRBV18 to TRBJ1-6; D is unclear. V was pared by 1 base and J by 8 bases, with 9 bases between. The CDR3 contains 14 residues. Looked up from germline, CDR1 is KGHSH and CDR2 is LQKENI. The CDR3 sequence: CASSPRVGHSPLHF. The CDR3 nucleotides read TGTGCCAGCTCACCACGCGTTGGGCATTCACCCCTCCACTTT.

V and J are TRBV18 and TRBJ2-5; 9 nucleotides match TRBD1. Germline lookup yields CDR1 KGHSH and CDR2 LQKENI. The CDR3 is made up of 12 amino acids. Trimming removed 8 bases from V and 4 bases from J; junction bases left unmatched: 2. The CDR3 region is CASRQGVETQYF. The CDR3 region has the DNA TGTGCCAGCCGACAGGGGGTAGAGACCCAGTACTTC.

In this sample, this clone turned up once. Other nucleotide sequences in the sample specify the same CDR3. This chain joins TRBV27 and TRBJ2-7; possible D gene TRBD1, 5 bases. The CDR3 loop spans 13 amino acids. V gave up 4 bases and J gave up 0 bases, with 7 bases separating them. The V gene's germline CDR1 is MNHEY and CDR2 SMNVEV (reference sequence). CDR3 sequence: CASSSRDSYEQYF. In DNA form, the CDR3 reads TGTGCCAGCAGTTCCAGGGACTCCTACGAGCAGTACTTC.

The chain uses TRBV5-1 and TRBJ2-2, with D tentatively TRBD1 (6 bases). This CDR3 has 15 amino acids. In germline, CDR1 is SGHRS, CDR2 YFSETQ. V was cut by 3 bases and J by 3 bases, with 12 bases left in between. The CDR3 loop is CASSSQGQDTGELFF. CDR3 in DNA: TGCGCCAGCAGCTCGCAGGGGCAGGACACCGGGGAGCTGTTTTTT.

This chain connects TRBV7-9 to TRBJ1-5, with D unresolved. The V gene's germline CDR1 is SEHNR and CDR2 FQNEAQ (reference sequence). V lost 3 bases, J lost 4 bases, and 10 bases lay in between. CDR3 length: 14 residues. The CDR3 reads CASSFAAQNQPQHF. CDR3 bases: TGTGCCAGCAGCTTTGCGGCCCAAAATCAGCCCCAGCATTTT.

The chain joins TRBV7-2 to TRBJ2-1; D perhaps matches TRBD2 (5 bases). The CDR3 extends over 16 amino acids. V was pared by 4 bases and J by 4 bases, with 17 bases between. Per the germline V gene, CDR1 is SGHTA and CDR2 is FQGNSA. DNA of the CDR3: TGTGCCAGCAGCTACCTGTTTTCGTCGGGGTACAATGAGCAGTTCTTC. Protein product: CASSYLFSSGYNEQFF.

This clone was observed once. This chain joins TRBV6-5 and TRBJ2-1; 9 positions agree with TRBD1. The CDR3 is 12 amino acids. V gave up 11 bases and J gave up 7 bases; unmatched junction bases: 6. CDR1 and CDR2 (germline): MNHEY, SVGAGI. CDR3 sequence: CAGKQGANEQFF. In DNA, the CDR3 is TGTGCCGGCAAACAGGGGGCGAATGAGCAGTTCTTC.

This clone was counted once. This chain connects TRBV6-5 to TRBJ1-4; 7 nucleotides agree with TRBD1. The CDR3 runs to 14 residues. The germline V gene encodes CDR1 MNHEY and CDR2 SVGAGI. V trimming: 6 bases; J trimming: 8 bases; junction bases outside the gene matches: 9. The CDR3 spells CASSPRGRREKLFF. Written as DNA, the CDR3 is TGTGCCAGCAGCCCAAGGGGGCGTCGGGAAAAACTGTTTTTT.

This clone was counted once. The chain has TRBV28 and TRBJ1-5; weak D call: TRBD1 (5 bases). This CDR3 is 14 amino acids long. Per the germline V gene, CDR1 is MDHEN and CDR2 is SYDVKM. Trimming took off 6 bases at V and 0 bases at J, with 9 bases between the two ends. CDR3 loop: CASRPDSSNQPQHF. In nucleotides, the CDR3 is TGTGCCAGCAGACCTGACAGTAGCAATCAGCCCCAGCATTTT.

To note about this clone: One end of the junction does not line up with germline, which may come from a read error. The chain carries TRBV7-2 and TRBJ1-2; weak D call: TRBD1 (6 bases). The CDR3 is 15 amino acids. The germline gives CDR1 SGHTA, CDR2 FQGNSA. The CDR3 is CASSLSPGGQTPLPF. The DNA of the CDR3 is TGTGCCAGCAGCTTAAGCCCCGGGGGGCAGACCCCATTACCCTTC.

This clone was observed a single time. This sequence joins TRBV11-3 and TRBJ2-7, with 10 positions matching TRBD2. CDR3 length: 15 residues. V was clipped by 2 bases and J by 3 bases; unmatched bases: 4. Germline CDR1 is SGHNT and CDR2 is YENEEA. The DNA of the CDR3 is TGTGCCAGCAGCTTAAGCGCTAGCGGGAGCTACGAGCAGTACTTC. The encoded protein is CASSLSASGSYEQYF.